Given below is one TCR beta chain in context. One entry per CDR3 protein, called by TCRdb with MiXCR from the 5' RACE reads. The sample carries 100,000 to 150,000 distinct CDR3 sequences, 17% recorded once. The entry originates in a study of T-cell memory formation after mild COVID-19. The CDR3 length is 13 residues. Trimming took 1 base from V and 1 from J, leaving 5 bases between them. Germline values: CDR1 SGHRS, CDR2 YFSETQ. The gene calls are TRBV5-1 and TRBJ1-1, with D unclear. The sequenced material came from PBMCs or a T cell subset sorted from them (not recorded which). This clonotype was sampled from a man aged 18 to 35 who had mild COVID-19 (a few samples of this study predate the infection). Cell type and time point are not known. CDR3 sequence (DNA): TGCGCCAGCAGCTTGACACCGAACACTGAAGCTTTCTTT. Its translation is CASSLTPNTEAFF.